The 5 T cell receptor beta chains listed next were all sequenced from one sample in a study of T cell changes during pregnancy in multiple sclerosis (dated by TCRdb to the late 2010s). Receptor libraries were prepared by the immunoSEQ multiplex PCR assay. In its TCRdb copy, this immuneACCESS table keeps in-frame sequences only and misses some clones. Where compared with another copy, unresolved V genes explain less than half of these, and the others have no known cause. For this sample the table gives over 85,000 clones, of which 75% to 95% were detected only once. Around 1.8% of the sample comes from the top ten. Material: peripheral blood, obtained in the first trimester of pregnancy. The receptors originated from a female donor in good health, enrolled as a control in a pregnancy study.

V usage is TRBV7-9 and J usage is TRBJ2-1, with 9 bases matching TRBD1. Germline lookup yields CDR1 SEHNR and CDR2 FQNEAQ (reference sequence). The length of the CDR3 is 15 residues. Trimming cost V 6 bases and J 2 bases; bases outside gene matches: 5. CDR3 protein: CASRSRDRAYNEQFF. CDR3 bases: TGTGCCAGCAGGAGCCGGGACAGGGCCTACAATGAGCAGTTCTTC.

This chain connects TRBV14 to TRBJ1-5; TRBD1 aligns across 7 bases. Germline V gives CDR1 SGHDN, CDR2 FVKESK. This CDR3 is 20 amino acids long. V dropped 6 bases and J dropped 5; count of bases not matched to a gene: 25. Written as DNA, the CDR3 is TGTGCCAGCAGTCACTCGAAGTTGGGGACAGTCGGGGGTAGTGATCAGCCCCAGCATTTT. Its protein is CASSHSKLGTVGGSDQPQHF.

This clone was picked up one time. This chain connects TRBV9 to TRBJ1-3, with 7 bases fitting TRBD1. V gave up 3 bases and J gave up 4 bases; unmatched junction bases: 4. The germline V gene has CDR1 SGDLS and CDR2 YYNGEE. CDR3 length: 14 amino acids. CDR3 sequence (DNA): TGTGCCAGCAGCGCACAGGGGTACGGAAACACCATATATTTT. As protein: CASSAQGYGNTIYF.

V is TRBV28 and J is TRBJ2-2; 10 nucleotides agree with TRBD2. The V gene's germline CDR1 is MDHEN and CDR2 SYDVKM. CDR3 length: 17 residues. The junction had 9 bases not matched to a gene; V was cut back by 2 bases and J by 6 bases. The CDR3 here is CASSLELAGGDAGELFF. The CDR3 coding sequence is TGTGCCAGCAGTTTAGAGTTAGCGGGGGGTGACGCCGGGGAGCTGTTTTTT.

V is TRBV5-1 and J is TRBJ2-7, with 8 positions matching TRBD1. CDR1 SGHRS and CDR2 YFSETQ come from the germline V gene. The CDR3 sequence is 13 residues long. V shed 0 bases, J shed 4 bases, and the junction held 0 bases outside the gene matches. The CDR3 DNA is TGCGCCAGCAGCTTGGGGGACAGGTACGAGCAGTACTTC. Amino acids: CASSLGDRYEQYF.